This T cell receptor beta chain was identified in a study of beta chain features in type 1 diabetes. Study observations and caveats: VDJ junctions in type 1 diabetes patients carried more deletions and fewer insertions.

Regarding this clone: Its antigen is unknown.

All of the isolated RNA was reverse transcribed, so expressed TCRB transcripts were sequenced. Produced via immunoSEQ multiplex PCR; TCRdb's table is partial and in-frame only. Seen here are 150,000 to 170,000 clones, about 8.5% observed once, and the top ten hold nearly 0.65%. This CDR3 contains 17 residues. Germline V gene sequence: CDR1 SGHRS, CDR2 YFSETQ. The germline V and J ends were trimmed by 4 bases and 8 bases, with 27 bases remaining between them. Material for sequencing was central memory CD4+ T cells from blood. The sequence came from a young man in good health. The chain links TRBV5-1 to TRBJ1-1, with TRBD1 as a possible D gene (6 bases). The CDR3 here is CASSPGPQGSWQREAFF. Written as DNA, the CDR3 is TGCGCCAGCAGCCCTGGGCCACAGGGATCATGGCAACGCGAAGCTTTCTTT.